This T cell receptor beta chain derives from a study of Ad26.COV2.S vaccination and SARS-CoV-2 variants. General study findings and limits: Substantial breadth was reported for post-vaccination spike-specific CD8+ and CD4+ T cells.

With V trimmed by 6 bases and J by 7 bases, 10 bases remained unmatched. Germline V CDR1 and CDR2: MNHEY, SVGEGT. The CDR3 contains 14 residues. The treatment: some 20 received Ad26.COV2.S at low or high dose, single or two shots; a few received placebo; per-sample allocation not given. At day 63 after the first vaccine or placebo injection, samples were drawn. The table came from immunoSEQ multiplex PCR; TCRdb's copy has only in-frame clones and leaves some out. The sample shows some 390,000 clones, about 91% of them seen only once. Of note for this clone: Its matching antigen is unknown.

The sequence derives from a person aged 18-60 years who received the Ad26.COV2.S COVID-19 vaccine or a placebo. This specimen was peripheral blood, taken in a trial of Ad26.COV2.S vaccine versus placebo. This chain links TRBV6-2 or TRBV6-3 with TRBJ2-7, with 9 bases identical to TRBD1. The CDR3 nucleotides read TGTGCCAGCAGCACTACAGGGGGCGCGGGGGAGCAGTACTTC. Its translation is CASSTTGGAGEQYF.